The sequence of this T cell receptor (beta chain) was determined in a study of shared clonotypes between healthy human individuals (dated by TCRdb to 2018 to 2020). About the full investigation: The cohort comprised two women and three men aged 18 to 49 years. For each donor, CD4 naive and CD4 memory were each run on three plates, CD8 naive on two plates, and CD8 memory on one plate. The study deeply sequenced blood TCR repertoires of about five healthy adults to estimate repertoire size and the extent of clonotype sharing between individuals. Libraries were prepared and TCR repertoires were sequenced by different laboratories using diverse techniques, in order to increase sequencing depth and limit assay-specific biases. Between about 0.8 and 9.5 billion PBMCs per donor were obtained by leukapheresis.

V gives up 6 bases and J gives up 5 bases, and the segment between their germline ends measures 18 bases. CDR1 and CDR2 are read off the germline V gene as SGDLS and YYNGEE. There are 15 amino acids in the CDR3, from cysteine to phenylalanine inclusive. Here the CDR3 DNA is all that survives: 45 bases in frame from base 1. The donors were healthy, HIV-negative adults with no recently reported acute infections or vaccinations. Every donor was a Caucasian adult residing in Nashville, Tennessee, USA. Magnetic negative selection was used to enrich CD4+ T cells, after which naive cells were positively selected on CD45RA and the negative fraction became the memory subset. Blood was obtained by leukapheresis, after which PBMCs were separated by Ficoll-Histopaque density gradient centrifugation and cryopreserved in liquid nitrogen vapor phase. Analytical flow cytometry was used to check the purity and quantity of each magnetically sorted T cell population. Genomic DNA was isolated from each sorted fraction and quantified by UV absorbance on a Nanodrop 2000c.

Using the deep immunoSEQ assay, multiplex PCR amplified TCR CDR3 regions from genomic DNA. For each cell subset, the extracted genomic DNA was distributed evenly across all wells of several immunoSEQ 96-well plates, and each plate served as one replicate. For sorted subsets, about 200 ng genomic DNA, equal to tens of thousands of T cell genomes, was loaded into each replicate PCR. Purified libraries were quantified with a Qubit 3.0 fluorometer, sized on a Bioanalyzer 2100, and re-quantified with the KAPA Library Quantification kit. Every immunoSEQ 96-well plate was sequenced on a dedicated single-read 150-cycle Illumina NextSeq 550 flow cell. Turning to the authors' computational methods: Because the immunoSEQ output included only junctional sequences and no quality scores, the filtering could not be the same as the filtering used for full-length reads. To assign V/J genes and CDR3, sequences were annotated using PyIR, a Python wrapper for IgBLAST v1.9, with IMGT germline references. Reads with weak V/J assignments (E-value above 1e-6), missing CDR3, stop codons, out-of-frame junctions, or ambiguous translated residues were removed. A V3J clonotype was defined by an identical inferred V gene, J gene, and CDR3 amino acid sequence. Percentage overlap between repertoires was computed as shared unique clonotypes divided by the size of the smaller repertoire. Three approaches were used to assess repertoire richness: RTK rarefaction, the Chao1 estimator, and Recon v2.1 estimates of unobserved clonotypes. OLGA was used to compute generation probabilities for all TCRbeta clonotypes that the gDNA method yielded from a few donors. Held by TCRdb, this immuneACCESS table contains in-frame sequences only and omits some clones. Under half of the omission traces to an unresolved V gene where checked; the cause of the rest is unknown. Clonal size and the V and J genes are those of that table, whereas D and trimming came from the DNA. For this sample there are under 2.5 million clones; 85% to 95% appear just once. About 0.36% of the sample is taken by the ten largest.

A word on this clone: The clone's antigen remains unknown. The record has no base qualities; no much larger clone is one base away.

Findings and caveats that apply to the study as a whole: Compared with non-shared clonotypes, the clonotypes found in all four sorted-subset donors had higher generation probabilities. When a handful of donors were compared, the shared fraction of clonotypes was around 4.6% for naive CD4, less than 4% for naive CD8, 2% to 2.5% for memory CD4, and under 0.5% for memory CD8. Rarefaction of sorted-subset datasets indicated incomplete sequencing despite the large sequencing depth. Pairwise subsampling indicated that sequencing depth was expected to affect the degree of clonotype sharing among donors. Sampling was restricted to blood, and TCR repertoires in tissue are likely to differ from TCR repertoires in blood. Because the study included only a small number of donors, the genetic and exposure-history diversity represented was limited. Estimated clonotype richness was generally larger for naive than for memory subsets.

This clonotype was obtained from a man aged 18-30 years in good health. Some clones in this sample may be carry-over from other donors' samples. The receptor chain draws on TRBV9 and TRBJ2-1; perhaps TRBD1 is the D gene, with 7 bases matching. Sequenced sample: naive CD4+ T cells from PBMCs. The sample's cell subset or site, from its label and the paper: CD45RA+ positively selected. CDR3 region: CASKPLGGGDNEQFF. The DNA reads TGTGCCAGCAAACCCCTCGGAGGGGGCGACAATGAGCAGTTCTTC.